A single sample gave rise to the 29 T cell receptor beta chains below, sequenced in a study of blood T cell repertoires in COVID-19. Repertoires were generated with immunoSEQ multiplex PCR, while TCRdb's copy carries only in-frame clones and drops some. The sample shows about 480,000 clones, 70% to 90% of them seen only once. Sequences were obtained from peripheral blood. These receptors were taken from a woman aged 50 to 60 with COVID-19, enrolled during active disease.

This clone was found a few times. The V call is TRBV3-1 (or the pseudogene TRBV3-2), the J call TRBJ2-1; 8 nucleotides agree with TRBD1. V trimming: 3 bases; J trimming: 4 bases; junction bases outside the gene matches: 5. The CDR3 totals 15 residues. Per the germline V gene, CDR1 is LGHDT and CDR2 is YNNKEL (reference sequence). CDR3 loop: CASSHQGASYNEQFF. The CDR3 coding sequence is TGTGCCAGCAGCCATCAGGGGGCCTCTTACAATGAGCAGTTCTTC.

A few counts support this clone. The chain employs TRBV5-5 and TRBJ2-1; 9 nucleotides agree with TRBD2. This CDR3 has 15 amino acids. Germline V lookup: CDR1 SGHKS, CDR2 YYEKEE (reference sequence). V shed 0 bases and J 5 bases; nucleotides not matched to a gene: 3. The CDR3 DNA is TGTGCCAGCAGCTTGGAAGCGGGGGGACACAATGAGCAGTTCTTC. It codes for CASSLEAGGHNEQFF. The whole variable domain, remainder taken from reference TRBV5-5 and TRBJ2-1, is DAGVTQSPTHLIKTRGQQVTLRCSPISGHKSVSWYQQVLGQGPQFIFQYYEKEERGRGNFPDRFSARQFPNYSSELNVNALLLGDSALYLCASSLEAGGHNEQFFGPGTRLTVL.

The chain joins TRBV2 to TRBJ1-5; tentatively, D is TRBD1 (5 bases). Per the germline V gene, CDR1 is SNHLY and CDR2 is FYNNEI. The CDR3 length is 14 residues. V shed 3 bases and J shed 0 bases, with 6 bases lying between them. The CDR3 reads CASSETASNQPQHF. The CDR3, as DNA: TGTGCCAGCAGTGAGACAGCTAGCAATCAGCCCCAGCATTTT.

The genes are TRBV30 and TRBJ2-7, with D perhaps matching TRBD1 (5 bases). The germline V and J ends were trimmed by 1 base and 5 bases, with 9 bases remaining between them. Germline CDR1 and CDR2: GTSNPN and SVGIG (reference sequence). CDR3 length: 12 residues. The DNA for the CDR3 is TGTGCCTGGAGTGACAGGAGCCACGAGCAGTACTTC. This translates into CAWSDRSHEQYF.

In its sample, this clone was seen once. The genes are TRBV3-1 (or the pseudogene TRBV3-2) and TRBJ1-4, with D possibly matching TRBD1 (6 bases). CDR1 is LGHDT and CDR2 is YNNKEL in the germline V gene (reference sequence). Trimming pared 4 bases from V and 0 bases from J, leaving 12 bases between. The CDR3 is made up of 16 amino acids. The CDR3 DNA sequence: TGTGCCAGCAGCCCACAGGGTTTAGCAACTAATGAAAAACTGTTTTTT. Its protein is CASSPQGLATNEKLFF.

The V and J genes are TRBV3-1 (or the pseudogene TRBV3-2) and TRBJ2-5; no firm D call. The CDR3 totals 12 residues. Germline V lookup: CDR1 LGHDT, CDR2 YNNKEL (reference sequence). Trimming removed 3 bases from V and 5 bases from J, with 7 bases in between. CDR3 coding DNA: TGTGCCAGCAGCCAGGGCATGGAGACCCAGTACTTC. It translates to CASSQGMETQYF.

This chain joins TRBV12-3 or TRBV12-4 and TRBJ1-1, with a tentative D call TRBD1 (5 bases). CDR3 size: 13 residues. V lost 8 bases and J 3 bases, leaving 13 bases between the germline ends. The CDR3 nucleotides read TGTGCCAGCTCATTTGGGGCCTACACTGAAGCTTTCTTT. Translation: CASSFGAYTEAFF.

This chain links TRBV5-1 with TRBJ2-5; TRBD1 matches 7 bases. Trimming at V came to 3 bases and at J to 5 bases, leaving 7 bases not matched to a gene. There are 14 residues in the CDR3. The germline V gene encodes CDR1 SGHRS and CDR2 YFSETQ. The CDR3 is CASSSGQPPETQYF. The CDR3 DNA follows: TGCGCCAGCAGCTCGGGACAGCCCCCGGAGACCCAGTACTTC.

The chain has TRBV7-2 and TRBJ1-1; 9 bases match TRBD1. This CDR3 is 15 amino acids long. J gave up 4 bases and V 1 base, and 4 bases lay outside the gene matches. The germline CDR1 and CDR2 sequences are SGHTA and FQGNSA. The CDR3 region is CASSLGTGVSTEAFF. CDR3 sequence (DNA): TGTGCCAGCAGCTTAGGGACAGGGGTCTCCACTGAAGCTTTCTTT.

This clone appeared a single time. Possible read error: a much larger clone is one base away. The chain carries TRBV7-9 and TRBJ1-3, with 7 bases aligning to TRBD1. After removal of 3 bases from V and 0 bases from J, the junction contained 2 bases not matched to a gene. Germline V gene lookup returns CDR1 SEHNR and CDR2 FQNEAQ (reference sequence). There are 15 residues in the CDR3. Here the CDR3 reads CASSLGQTSGNTIYF. In nucleotides, the CDR3 is TGTGCCAGCAGCTTGGGACAGACCTCTGGAAACACCATATATTTT.

The CDR3 bases are TGTGCCAGCAGTCCCATCGACAAAGGGAGCACTGAAGCTTTCTTT. Translated: CASSPIDKGSTEAFF. The rearrangement links TRBV28 to TRBJ1-1; D is uncertain. The CDR3 spans 15 residues. Trimming cost V 5 bases and J 4 bases, with 17 bases left between them. The germline V gene encodes CDR1 MDHEN and CDR2 SYDVKM.

This chain links TRBV24-1 with TRBJ2-5, with D tentatively TRBD2 (5 bases). The CDR3 is 14 residues long. In germline, CDR1 is KGHDR, CDR2 SFDVKD. Trimming shortened V by 1 base and J by 3 bases, and 8 bases separated the two germline ends. CDR3 sequence reads: CATSDFWEKETQYF. CDR3 DNA: TGTGCCACCAGTGATTTTTGGGAGAAAGAGACCCAGTACTTC.

J is TRBJ1-1 and V is TRBV7-2; D is perhaps TRBD1 (6 bases). This CDR3 spans 14 amino acids. V lost 3 bases, J lost 5 bases, and 13 bases lay in between. Germline-derived CDR1 and CDR2 are SGHTA and FQGNSA. As DNA, the CDR3 is TGTGCCAGCAGCTTTACAGGGAGTCGGACTGAAGCTTTCTTT. Translated, it gives CASSFTGSRTEAFF.

The rearrangement uses TRBV11-2 and TRBJ1-4; TRBD1 matches at 11 bases. This CDR3 is built from 16 residues. The germline V gene has CDR1 SGHAT and CDR2 FQNNGV. V lost 5 bases, J lost 6 bases, and 8 bases stayed unmatched. CDR3 DNA sequence: TGTGCCAGCAGCGTCGGGACAGGGGGGATATATGAAAAACTGTTTTTT. Protein product: CASSVGTGGIYEKLFF. Full variable domain (rest looked up from reference TRBV11-2 and TRBJ1-4): EAGVAQSPRYKIIEKRQSVAFWCNPISGHATLYWYQQILGQGPKLLIQFQNNGVVDDSQLPKDRFSAERLKGVDSTLKIQPAKLEDSAVYLCASSVGTGGIYEKLFFGSGTQLSVL.

The V and J genes are TRBV19 and TRBJ1-5; TRBD1 aligns across 9 bases. The V gene end was trimmed by 0 bases and the J gene end by 0 bases; junction bases not matched to a gene: 12. Per the germline V gene, CDR1 is LNHDA and CDR2 is SQIVND (reference sequence). The CDR3 spans 20 residues. CDR3: CASSIDSDRGYFYSNQPQHF. Here the CDR3 DNA reads TGTGCCAGTAGTATAGATTCGGACAGGGGATATTTTTATAGCAATCAGCCCCAGCATTTT.

The chain is built from TRBV30 and TRBJ2-7; TRBD1 agrees at 8 bases. The trim removed 8 bases at V and 2 bases at J, leaving 8 bases unmatched. The germline V gene has CDR1 GTSNPN and CDR2 SVGIG (reference sequence). CDR3 length equals 13 residues. The CDR3 nucleotides read TGTGCCCGAAGGGGGACAGGCACCTACGAGCAGTACTTC. Protein: CARRGTGTYEQYF.

V and J are TRBV28 and TRBJ1-1; the D gene is possibly TRBD1 (6 bases). The CDR3 has 14 amino acids. Deletions cut 2 bases from V and 6 bases from J, with 13 bases between. CDR1 and CDR2 from the germline V gene are MDHEN and SYDVKM. CDR3: CASSLRGAGAEAFF. The CDR3 DNA reads as TGTGCCAGCAGTTTACGGGGGGCAGGGGCTGAAGCTTTCTTT.

This chain connects TRBV11-2 to TRBJ1-1; 9 bases line up with TRBD1. The CDR3 totals 16 residues. The J segment lost 5 bases and the V segment lost 4 bases, leaving 11 bases of the junction unmatched. Germline V gives CDR1 SGHAT, CDR2 FQNNGV. CDR3 nucleotide sequence: TGTGCCAGCAGCTCCGTCCCCGGGACAGGGAGAACTGAAGCTTTCTTT. Its translation is CASSSVPGTGRTEAFF.

V gene TRBV9 combines with J gene TRBJ1-4; 7 bases are a match to TRBD1. CDR1 is SGDLS, CDR2 YYNGEE, per germline. There are 15 residues in the CDR3. After removal of 3 bases from V and 5 bases from J, the junction contained 7 bases not matched to a gene. CDR3 sequence reads: CASSEYDRANEKLFF. CDR3 nucleotide sequence: TGTGCCAGCAGCGAATACGACAGGGCGAATGAAAAACTGTTTTTT.

Here the CDR3 DNA reads TGTGCCAGCAGCTTGGGGGGACAGGGGATTGAGAGCACAGATACGCAGTATTTT. This translates into CASSLGGQGIESTDTQYF. The chain carries TRBV5-4 and TRBJ2-3, with 10 positions matching TRBD1. The V and J ends lost 0 bases and 0 bases, in that order; junction bases with no gene match: 7. From germline, CDR1 is SGHNT and CDR2 YYREEE (reference sequence). The CDR3 totals 18 residues.

The CDR3 region is CAAADSGGTHSYEQYF. As DNA, the CDR3 is TGTGCCGCCGCCGATAGCGGGGGGACCCACTCCTACGAGCAGTACTTC. The chain links TRBV15 to TRBJ2-7; 10 bases are shared with TRBD2. This CDR3 is 16 amino acids long. V was pared by 11 bases and J by 0 bases, with 13 bases of the junction left unmatched. Germline V gene lookup returns CDR1 LNHNV and CDR2 YYDKDF (reference sequence).

The chain combines TRBV9 with TRBJ1-2; D call uncertain. The length of the CDR3 is 12 residues. Germline V gives CDR1 SGDLS, CDR2 YYNGEE. Trimming pared 4 bases from V and 4 bases from J, leaving 8 bases between. DNA for the CDR3: TGTGCCAGCAGCCTCGGGAGCTATGGCTACACCTTC. Encoded protein: CASSLGSYGYTF. Complete variable domain (other parts from reference TRBV9 and TRBJ1-2): DSGVTQTPKHLITATGQRVTLRCSPRSGDLSVYWYQQSLDQGLQFLIQYYNGEERAKGNILERFSAQQFPDLHSELNLSSLELGDSALYFCASSLGSYGYTFGSGTRLTVV.

The chain combines TRBV4-1 with TRBJ1-2; TRBD1 aligns across 7 bases. The germline gives CDR1 MGHRA, CDR2 YSYEKL. With 1 base clipped from V and 7 bases from J, the junction kept 6 bases outside the gene matches. This CDR3 has 14 residues. In DNA, the CDR3 is TGCGCCAGCAGCCAAGTGGAAGGGGGCAGTGGCTACACCTTC. It is translated as CASSQVEGGSGYTF.

About this clone: The sample has other DNA sequences that encode this CDR3 too. This chain joins TRBV5-1 and TRBJ1-1; 7 positions agree with TRBD1. The CDR3 sequence is 15 residues long. V was pared by 3 bases and J by 0 bases, with 5 bases of the junction left unmatched. Germline-derived CDR1 and CDR2 are SGHRS and YFSETQ. The chain's CDR3 is CASSSRQGLNTEAFF. Written as DNA, the CDR3 is TGCGCCAGCAGCTCTCGACAGGGATTGAACACTGAAGCTTTCTTT.

This clone came up a few times. Other nucleotide sequences from this sample produce the same CDR3. CDR3 DNA sequence: TGTGCCAGCAGCCCGACAGGGGCTGGAAACACCATATATTTT. It yields the protein CASSPTGAGNTIYF. J is TRBJ1-3 and V is TRBV11-2; the match to TRBD1 covers 8 bases. The trim removed 5 bases at V and 2 bases at J, leaving 2 bases unmatched. The germline V gene has CDR1 SGHAT and CDR2 FQNNGV. This CDR3 region has 14 residues.

The genes are TRBV6-6 and TRBJ1-5; 9 bases map to TRBD1. V lost 6 bases to trimming and J lost 6 bases; unmatched junction nucleotides: 3. Germline V lookup: CDR1 MNHNY, CDR2 SVGAGI (reference sequence). The CDR3 contains 13 residues. DNA for the CDR3: TGTGCCAGCAGGGGACAGGGTGTTCAGCCCCAGCATTTT. Protein product: CASRGQGVQPQHF.

The chain recombines TRBV24-1 with TRBJ1-1; possible D gene TRBD1, 6 bases. This CDR3 region has 14 residues. Trimming stripped 8 bases from V and 1 base from J, with 13 bases between. Germline CDR1 is KGHDR and CDR2 is SFDVKD. The CDR3 nucleotides read TGTGCCACCACTGAACTGGGACAGAACACTGAAGCTTTCTTT. This sequence encodes CATTELGQNTEAFF.

The chain is built from TRBV11-1 and TRBJ1-2, with TRBD1 identical over 9 bases. This CDR3 spans 14 amino acids. Trimming at V came to 3 bases and at J to 7 bases, leaving 6 bases not matched to a gene. The germline CDR1 and CDR2 sequences are SGHAT and FQDESV (reference sequence). CDR3 residues: CASSFAGTGFGYTF. The DNA for the CDR3 is TGTGCCAGCAGCTTTGCCGGGACAGGGTTTGGCTACACCTTC.

J is TRBJ1-2 and V is TRBV11-2; D is unclear. The CDR3 spans 15 residues. Per the germline V gene, CDR1 is SGHAT and CDR2 is FQNNGV. Trimming took off 0 bases at V and 7 bases at J, with 15 bases between the two ends. This CDR3 is CASSLDRAPHGGYTF. Here the CDR3 DNA reads TGTGCCAGCAGCTTAGATCGCGCCCCGCACGGTGGCTACACCTTC.